Sequencing of this TCR beta chain was carried out in a study of Graves' ophthalmopathy and Graves' hyperthyroidism. At the level of the study: The stable label applied to hyperthyroidism with no ophthalmopathy within 18 months of follow-up.

Each hyperthyroidism patient was newly diagnosed, with under 2 months' duration, and aged 18 to 65. V lost 6 bases to trimming and J lost 8 bases, with 13 bases between them. The CDR3 runs 13 residues. The V gene's germline CDR1 is SGHVS and CDR2 FQNEAQ. Scientists amplified the TCR beta CDR3 regions from RNA transcripts. Second-round multiplex PCR followed a first-round RT-PCR using HTBI primers. Using its own MiXCR run on the multiplex PCR reads, TCRdb lists one record per CDR3 protein. The profile shows around 1.1 million distinct CDR3 sequences, approximately 35% of them singletons. Whole-study findings and limits: Sensitivity reached 87.88% and specificity roughly 82% for a 13-signature model separating ophthalmopathy from stable hyperthyroidism. Blood samples also showed most expanded thyroid clonotypes exceeding 0.001 frequency.

On this clonotype itself: Its antigen is currently unknown.

The chain joins TRBV7-8 to TRBJ1-4; a possible D gene is TRBD1 (6 bases). Sample: peripheral blood or thyroid tissue (not recorded which). This clonotype was sampled from an adult man with Graves' hyperthyroidism. CDR3 amino acids: CASSNVGQEKLFF. The CDR3 DNA reads TGTGCCAGCAGTAATGTAGGACAGGAAAAACTGTTTTTT.